Sequencing of this T cell receptor beta chain was carried out in a study of blood T cell repertoires in COVID-19. Germline V gene sequence: CDR1 MNHEY, CDR2 SMNVEV (reference sequence). The V end lost 3 bases, the J end lost 5 bases, and 10 bases lay between the germline ends. This CDR3 comprises 13 residues. Produced via immunoSEQ multiplex PCR; TCRdb's table is partial and in-frame only. The sample contains 200,000 to 300,000 clones, roughly 80% of which appear only once. The chain joins TRBV27 to TRBJ2-5; tentatively, D is TRBD2 (5 bases). The sequence was obtained from a man older than 75 with acute or convalescent COVID-19. The sequenced sample consisted of peripheral blood. CDR3 nucleotides: TGTGCCAGCAGTTTCCGGGAAGGGGAGACCCAGTACTTC. Protein product: CASSFREGETQYF.